These T cell receptor beta chains were read from a single sample in a study of blood T cell repertoires in COVID-19. Some clones are missing from TCRdb's copy, which holds only in-frame ones; the method was immunoSEQ multiplex PCR. This table holds 100,000 to 150,000 clones, around four fifths found once. The sequencing input was peripheral blood. These receptors were taken from a man aged 40-55 years with active or convalescent COVID-19. Both conserved end residues are part of each CDR3. Each record gives: J gene, D gene, V gene, clone size, CDR3 DNA, CDR3 protein. D genes are given only for firm matches. Not every row has a clone size; where given, it reads once, few, many or a size class.

TRBJ1-2 | . | TRBV11-2 | . | TGTGCCAGCAGCTTACAGGGGCTATCTAACTATGGCTACACCTTC | CASSLQGLSNYGYTF
TRBJ2-1 | . | TRBV9 | . | TGTGCCAGCAGCGCCCCGGGGGTTGAGCAGTTCTTC | CASSAPGVEQFF
TRBJ1-3 | . | TRBV6-5 | . | TGTGCCAGCAGTTTGAGGCTCGGAAACACCATATATTTT | CASSLRLGNTIYF
TRBJ2-1 | TRBD2 | TRBV5-1 | once | TGCGCCAGCAGCTTCGGGACTACCCACCTTGATGAGCAGTTCTTC | CASSFGTTHLDEQFF
TRBJ2-1 | TRBD2 | TRBV7-9 | . | TGTGCCAGCAGCTTAGGGCCAGCGGGGGGCGATGAGCAGTTCTTC | CASSLGPAGGDEQFF
TRBJ1-2 | . | TRBV6-2/TRBV6-3 | . | TGTGCCAGCAGCCACCGGGACAATCATGGCTACACCTTC | CASSHRDNHGYTF
TRBJ2-7 | TRBD1 | TRBV3-1/TRBV3-2 | few | TGTGCCAGCAGCCAAGGGGCACAGGGGACCTACGAGCAGTACTTC | CASSQGAQGTYEQYF
TRBJ2-3 | TRBD1 | TRBV18 | . | TGTGCCAGCTCACCTGGACAGGGTTTGGGCACAGATACGCAGTATTTT | CASSPGQGLGTDTQYF
TRBJ1-5 | . | TRBV10-2 | . | TGCGCCAGCAGTGAGGGGGGGTCCCAGCATTTT | CASSEGGSQHF
TRBJ1-5 | TRBD1 | TRBV18 | . | TGTGCCAGCTCACCTGCCTACCAGGGGGCTCAGCCCCAGCATTTT | CASSPAYQGAQPQHF
TRBJ1-6 | TRBD1 | TRBV7-9 | once | TGTGCCAGCAGCCCGCAGACAGGGGGTAATTCACCCCTCCACTTT | CASSPQTGGNSPLHF
TRBJ2-2 | TRBD1 | TRBV7-3 | . | TGTGCCAGCAGCTTAACGTGGAGACAGGGAAGTCCCGGGGAGCTGTTTTTT | CASSLTWRQGSPGELFF
TRBJ2-6 | TRBD1 | TRBV5-6 | few | TGTGCCAGCAGCTTCCCTACAGGGGCCGGGGCCAACGTCCTGACTTTC | CASSFPTGAGANVLTF
TRBJ2-5 | . | TRBV12-5 | . | TGTGCTAGTGGTTCCCTGGACTGGAGGGAGACCCAGTACTTC | CASGSLDWRETQYF
TRBJ1-4 | . | TRBV3-1/TRBV3-2 | . | TGTGCCAGCAGCACGGCAGGGACTAATGAAAAACTGTTTTTT | CASSTAGTNEKLFF
TRBJ2-2 | . | TRBV7-2 | . | TGTGCCAGCAGCTTAAGGCCCCCGGGGATTGGGGAGCTGTTTTTT | CASSLRPPGIGELFF
TRBJ1-2 | . | TRBV2 | . | TGTGCCAGCACTACGACGGGAAACTATGGCTACACCTTC | CASTTTGNYGYTF
TRBJ2-1 | TRBD2 | TRBV11-3 | once | TGTGCCAGCAGTCGAACACTAGCGGGGGGGCGGGAGCAGTTCTTC | CASSRTLAGGREQFF
TRBJ1-2 | . | TRBV10-3 | . | TGTGCCATCAGTGAGTCAGGAGGGTTGGAAGGCTACACCTTC | CAISESGGLEGYTF
TRBJ1-5 | . | TRBV3-1/TRBV3-2 | . | TGTGCCAGCAGCCAAGAGTTCGGTTTCGGTCAGCCCCAGCATTTT | CASSQEFGFGQPQHF
TRBJ1-3 | . | TRBV27 | . | TGTGCCAGCAGCTTATCAGGGGCTGGAAACACCATATATTTT | CASSLSGAGNTIYF
TRBJ1-5 | TRBD1 | TRBV6-5 | once | TGTGCCAGCAACCCGACAGGGGTGAACAATCAGCCCCAGCATTTT | CASNPTGVNNQPQHF
TRBJ2-5 | TRBD2 | TRBV5-6 | . | TGTGCCAGCAGAACCCACTCCGGGACTAGCGGGCAAGAGACCCAGTACTTC | CASRTHSGTSGQETQYF
TRBJ2-2 | . | TRBV5-4 | . | TGTGCCAGCAGATATAGGGGGAAAGCGGGGGAGCTGTTTTTT | CASRYRGKAGELFF
TRBJ2-2 | TRBD2 | TRBV2 | . | TGTGCCAGCATCGGCGGGGGGCCCTCCACCGGGGAGCTGTTTTTT | CASIGGGPSTGELFF
TRBJ1-2 | . | TRBV4-1 | . | TGCGCCAGCAGCCAAGATACCCGGCGGGGTGGCTACACCTTC | CASSQDTRRGGYTF
TRBJ2-3 | . | TRBV5-4 | . | TGTGCCAGCAGCTTGGATTCTAAAAGCACAGATACGCAGTATTTT | CASSLDSKSTDTQYF
TRBJ2-2 | . | TRBV7-2 | . | TGTGCCAGCAGCTTAGTGTCAGGGGGCGGGGGAGTCACCGGGGAGCTGTTTTTT | CASSLVSGGGGVTGELFF
TRBJ2-2 | TRBD1 | TRBV30 | . | TGTGCCTCGATTAACAGGGGTCGGGAGCTGTTTTTT | CASINRGRELFF
TRBJ2-3 | . | TRBV6-5 | . | TGTGCCAGCAATCGAGGGAGGACAGATACGCAGTATTTT | CASNRGRTDTQYF